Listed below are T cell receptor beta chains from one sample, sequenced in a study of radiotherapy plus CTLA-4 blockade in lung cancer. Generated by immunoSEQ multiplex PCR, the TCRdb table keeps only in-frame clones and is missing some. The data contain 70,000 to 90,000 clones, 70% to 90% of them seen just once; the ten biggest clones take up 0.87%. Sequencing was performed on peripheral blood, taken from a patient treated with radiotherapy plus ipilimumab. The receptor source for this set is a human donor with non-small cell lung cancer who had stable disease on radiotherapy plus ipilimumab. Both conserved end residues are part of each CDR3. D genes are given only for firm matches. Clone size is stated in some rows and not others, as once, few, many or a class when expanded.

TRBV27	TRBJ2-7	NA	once	CASSLDQVSYEQYF	TGTGCCAGCAGTTTAGATCAAGTGAGCTACGAGCAGTACTTC
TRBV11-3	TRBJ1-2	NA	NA	CASSFDGKGYTF	TGTGCCAGCAGCTTTGATGGGAAAGGCTACACCTTC
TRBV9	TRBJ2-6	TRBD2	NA	CASSVVGGTSSGANVLTF	TGTGCCAGCAGCGTAGTGGGAGGGACGAGCTCTGGGGCCAACGTCCTGACTTTC
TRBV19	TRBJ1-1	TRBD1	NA	CASSIGRGRNTEAFF	TGTGCCAGTAGTATAGGGAGGGGGCGGAACACTGAAGCTTTCTTT
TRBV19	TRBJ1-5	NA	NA	CASSIGGSYQPQHF	TGTGCCAGTAGTATAGGGGGATCGTACCAGCCCCAGCATTTT
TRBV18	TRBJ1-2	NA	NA	CASSPSFGTEVYGYTF	TGTGCCAGCTCACCATCATTCGGGACGGAAGTCTATGGCTACACCTTC
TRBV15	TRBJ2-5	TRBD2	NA	CATSRDAAGVSQETQYF	TGTGCCACCAGCAGAGATGCAGCGGGAGTTTCGCAAGAGACCCAGTACTTC
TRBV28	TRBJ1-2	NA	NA	CASNSPPGDLGYTF	TGTGCCAGCAACTCTCCCCCAGGAGACTTGGGCTACACCTTC
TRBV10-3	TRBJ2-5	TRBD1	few	CAISTGQGTEETQYF	TGTGCCATCAGCACGGGACAGGGGACTGAAGAGACCCAGTACTTC
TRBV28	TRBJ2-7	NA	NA	CASSLGQKRGQYF	TGTGCCAGCAGTTTAGGTCAGAAAAGAGGGCAGTACTTC
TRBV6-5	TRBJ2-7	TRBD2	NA	CASRLGGLASYEQYF	TGTGCCAGCAGACTAGGGGGACTAGCCTCCTACGAGCAGTACTTC
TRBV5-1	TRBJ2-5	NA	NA	CASSLRTKGETQYF	TGCGCCAGCAGCTTGAGGACAAAGGGGGAGACCCAGTACTTC
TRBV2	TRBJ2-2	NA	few	CASGMIRGELFF	TGTGCCAGCGGGATGATTCGCGGGGAGCTGTTTTTT
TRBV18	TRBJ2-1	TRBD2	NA	CASSPQGLAGYNEQFF	TGTGCCAGCTCACCACAGGGACTAGCGGGATACAATGAGCAGTTCTTC
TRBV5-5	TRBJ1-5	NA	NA	CASSQRGKSNQPQHF	TGTGCCAGCAGCCAACGGGGTAAGAGCAATCAGCCCCAGCATTTT
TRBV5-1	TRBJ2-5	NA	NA	CASRASTVQQETQYF	TGCGCCAGCAGGGCCTCGACAGTACAGCAAGAGACCCAGTACTTC
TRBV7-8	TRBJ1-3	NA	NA	CASSLVGSGNTIYF	TGTGCCAGCAGCTTAGTTGGTTCTGGAAACACCATATATTTT
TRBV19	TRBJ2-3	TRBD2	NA	CASSTKALGTSGRAFLDTQYF	TGTGCCAGTAGTACGAAAGCCCTGGGGACTAGCGGGAGGGCCTTCCTAGATACGCAGTATTTT
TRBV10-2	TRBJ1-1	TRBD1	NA	CASSEQGADTEAFF	TGCGCCAGCAGTGAGCAGGGGGCAGACACTGAAGCTTTCTTT
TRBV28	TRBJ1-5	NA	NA	CASRPWGDSNQPQHF	TGTGCCAGCAGGCCTTGGGGGGATAGCAATCAGCCCCAGCATTTT
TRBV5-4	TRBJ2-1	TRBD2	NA	CASSPWTSPYNEQFF	TGTGCCAGCAGCCCGTGGACTAGTCCCTACAATGAGCAGTTCTTC
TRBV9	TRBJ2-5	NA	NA	CASSLGAKETQYF	TGTGCCAGCAGCTTAGGGGCGAAAGAGACCCAGTACTTC
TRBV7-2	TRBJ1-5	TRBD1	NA	CASSLRVGQGDQPQHF	TGTGCCAGCAGCTTAAGGGTGGGACAGGGGGATCAGCCCCAGCATTTT